This entry lists 5 T cell receptor beta chains sequenced from one sample in a study of T cell changes during pregnancy in multiple sclerosis. TCRdb's table, derived via immunoSEQ multiplex PCR, lists solely in-frame clones and lacks some. This sample yields tens of thousands of clones, of which roughly 93% are seen a single time; about 1.4% belongs to the top ten. The specimen was peripheral blood, collected in the third trimester of pregnancy. These receptors were obtained from a female donor in good health, enrolled as a control in a pregnancy study.

This clone was seen only once. The chain recombines TRBV13 with TRBJ2-2; 9 bases map to TRBD1. V was clipped by 1 base and J by 4 bases; unmatched bases: 4. This CDR3 is built from 16 residues. In germline, CDR1 is PRHDT, CDR2 FYEKMQ (reference sequence). The CDR3 DNA follows: TGTGCCAGCAGCTTAGAGGGACAGGGATCCACCGGGGAGCTGTTTTTT. Translating gives CASSLEGQGSTGELFF. Together with reference TRBV13 and TRBJ2-2, the CDR3 gives the full variable domain: AAGVIQSPRHLIKEKRETATLKCYPIPRHDTVYWYQQGPGQDPQFLISFYEKMQSDKGSIPDRFSAQQFSDYHSELNMSSLELGDSALYFCASSLEGQGSTGELFFGEGSRLTVL.

The rearrangement uses TRBV4-2 and TRBJ2-1; 9 bases align to TRBD2. Germline CDR1 and CDR2: LGHNA and YNFKEQ. The CDR3 is 16 amino acids. The V gene end was trimmed by 0 bases and the J gene end by 8 bases; junction bases not matched to a gene: 8. CDR3 region: CASSQEGSGGFDEQFF. The CDR3 coding sequence is TGTGCCAGCAGCCAAGAGGGTAGCGGGGGTTTCGATGAGCAGTTCTTC.

This clone was seen only a few times. The chain couples TRBV10-1 to TRBJ1-1; D uncertain. Germline loops: CDR1 WNHNN, CDR2 SYGVQD (reference sequence). CDR3 length: 12 residues. Trimming removed 5 bases at V and 1 base at J, with 5 bases between. This CDR3 reads CASSRRNTEAFF. The CDR3 coding sequence is TGCGCCAGCAGTCGCAGGAACACTGAAGCTTTCTTT.

This chain uses TRBV2 with TRBJ2-4; TRBD1 matches at 10 bases. CDR1 and CDR2 from the germline V gene are SNHLY and FYNNEI. CDR3 length equals 12 residues. V shed 8 bases, J shed 5 bases, and the junction held 0 bases outside the gene matches. The DNA of the CDR3 is TGTGCCAGCGGGACAGGGGAAAACATTCAGTACTTC. Translated: CASGTGENIQYF.

The gene calls are TRBV2 and TRBJ2-7, with D possibly matching TRBD1 (5 bases). V lost 8 bases and J 7 bases, leaving 12 bases between the germline ends. The CDR3 loop spans 11 amino acids. Germline lookup yields CDR1 SNHLY and CDR2 FYNNEI. The CDR3 here is CASDRVYEQYF. DNA for the CDR3: TGTGCCAGCGACAGAGTATATGAGCAGTACTTC. Combining the CDR3 with reference TRBV2 and TRBJ2-7 gives the whole variable domain EPEVTQTPSHQVTQMGQEVILRCVPISNHLYFYWYRQILGQKVEFLVSFYNNEISEKSEIFDDQFSVERPDGSNFTLKIRSTKLEDSAMYFCASDRVYEQYFGPGTRLTVT.